This TCR beta chain was profiled in a study of radiotherapy plus CTLA-4 blockade in lung cancer. Notes on the study in general: According to reports, early shifts in blood T cell clones, alongside interferon-beta, forecast response most accurately. Once radiotherapy plus ipilimumab had been given, TCR clones derived from tumor expanded in blood.

Focal radiation plus CTLA-4 blockade with ipilimumab was administered to patients who had chemo-refractory metastatic non-small-cell lung cancer. Regarding this clone: No antigen is known for it.

Germline loops: CDR1 SGHVS, CDR2 FQNEAQ. CDR3 length: 14 amino acids. V lost 3 bases, J lost 4 bases, and 5 bases stayed unmatched. Assay used: immunoSEQ multiplex PCR; TCRdb lists only in-frame clones, some missing. The sample has roughly 50,000 clones; around 80% are singletons. This receptor was taken from a human donor with non-small cell lung cancer who had a partial response to radiotherapy plus ipilimumab. Specimen: peripheral blood, collected from a patient treated with radiotherapy plus ipilimumab. The V gene is TRBV7-8, the J gene TRBJ2-5; TRBD2 matches 7 bases. The CDR3, as DNA: TGTGCCAGCAGCTTGCAGCGGGGTCGAGAGACCCAGTACTTC. Translating it yields CASSLQRGRETQYF.